The next 24 T cell receptor beta chains were all read from a single sample in a study of shared clonotypes between healthy human individuals (dated by TCRdb to about 2020). The library was made by the immunoSEQ multiplex PCR assay. TCRdb stores this immuneACCESS table with in-frame sequences only. Part of the clones is absent; in the studies checked, under half of the shortfall reflects unresolved V genes, and no reason is known for the rest. Recorded for this sample are about 1.5 million clones; around 98% of them occurred a single time. About 0.45% of the sample is held by the ten biggest clonotypes. The sample consisted of naive CD4+ T cells sorted from blood. Read against the paper, the sample's cell subset or site label means: CD45RA+ positively selected. These receptors originate from a man between 25 and 39 years old in good health.

The V gene is TRBV20-1, the J gene TRBJ1-1; D uncertain. V lost 5 bases, J lost 11 bases, and 12 bases lay in between. The germline gives CDR1 DFQATT, CDR2 SNEGSKA (reference sequence). The CDR3 consists of 10 residues. The CDR3 here is CSALDLGAFF. The CDR3 nucleotides are TGCAGTGCTCTAGACCTCGGGGCTTTCTTT.

The chain employs TRBV5-5 and TRBJ2-7; 8 nucleotides match TRBD1. CDR1 is SGHKS, CDR2 YYEKEE, per germline (reference sequence). With 4 bases clipped from V and 0 bases from J, the junction kept 6 bases outside the gene matches. This CDR3 contains 15 residues. CDR3: CASSPGTGYSYEQYF. The DNA for the CDR3 is TGTGCCAGCAGCCCTGGGACAGGCTACTCCTACGAGCAGTACTTC.

V usage is TRBV7-2 and J usage is TRBJ2-7, with 8 bases identical to TRBD2. Unmatched junction bases numbered 4, after V lost 4 bases and J lost 2 bases. Germline lookup yields CDR1 SGHTA and CDR2 FQGNSA. The CDR3 spans 14 residues. The CDR3 here is CASSSGRGPYEQYF. CDR3 DNA: TGTGCCAGCAGCTCCGGGAGGGGCCCCTACGAGCAGTACTTC. The variable domain in full, completed from reference TRBV7-2 and TRBJ2-7, reads GAGVSQSPSNKVTEKGKDVELRCDPISGHTALYWYRQSLGQGLEFLIYFQGNSAPDKSGLPSDRFSAERTGGSVSTLTIQRTQQEDSAVYLCASSSGRGPYEQYFGPGTRLTVT.

The J gene is TRBJ2-7, the V gene TRBV6-5; no reliable D call. Germline values: CDR1 MNHEY, CDR2 SVGAGI. The CDR3 runs to 14 residues. Trimming pared 0 bases from V and 2 bases from J, leaving 8 bases between. In DNA, the CDR3 is TGTGCCAGCAGTTACTCGGCGGCTACCTACGAGCAGTACTTC. The encoded protein is CASSYSAATYEQYF.

The rearrangement links TRBV7-8 to TRBJ1-3; TRBD1 might be the D (5 bases). Trimming removed 5 bases at V and 0 bases at J, with 14 bases between. The CDR3 is 16 residues long. Germline V CDR1 and CDR2: SGHVS, FQNEAQ. Here the CDR3 DNA reads TGTGCCAGCAGCGCACGGGGACTGCACTCTGGAAACACCATATATTTT. Translation gives CASSARGLHSGNTIYF.

The rearrangement uses TRBV9 and TRBJ2-5, with D maybe TRBD2 (5 bases). The V gene's germline CDR1 is SGDLS and CDR2 YYNGEE. CDR3 size: 15 residues. CDR3 region: CESPQQRFSKYTQYF. DNA for the CDR3: TGTGAATCCCCCCAACAGCGGTTCTCCAAATATACCCAGTACTTC.

The V gene is TRBV5-5, the J gene TRBJ2-6, with TRBD1 matching over 11 bases. The V gene end was trimmed by 2 bases and the J gene end by 0 bases; junction bases not matched to a gene: 1. This CDR3 contains 17 residues. Germline lookup yields CDR1 SGHKS and CDR2 YYEKEE (reference sequence). Here the CDR3 DNA reads TGTGCCAGCAGCTTAGGGACAGGGGGCTCTGGGGCCAACGTCCTGACTTTC. Translation: CASSLGTGGSGANVLTF.

V and J are TRBV6-1 and TRBJ1-2; D is perhaps TRBD1 (5 bases). Germline V gene lookup returns CDR1 MNHNS and CDR2 SASEGT. Trimming removed 9 bases at V and 4 bases at J, with 18 bases between. The CDR3 is 14 residues long. This CDR3 is CASVRDLTLYGYTF. CDR3 DNA: TGTGCCAGTGTCCGGGACCTAACCCTCTATGGCTACACCTTC.

J is TRBJ2-5 and V is TRBV5-1, with D unclear. The ends were cut back, 3 bases at V and 1 base at J, with 10 bases in the middle. CDR1 and CDR2 (germline): SGHRS, YFSETQ. CDR3 length: 14 residues. The DNA for the CDR3 is TGCGCCAGCAGCTCCAACTTGGGCCAAGAGACCCAGTACTTC. Translation: CASSSNLGQETQYF.

This clone was seen a single time. This sequence joins TRBV11-1 and TRBJ2-7; 10 bases are shared with TRBD2. CDR1 is SGHAT, CDR2 FQDESV, per germline (reference sequence). The CDR3 runs to 13 residues. With 4 bases clipped from V and 7 bases from J, the junction kept 4 bases outside the gene matches. In DNA form, the CDR3 reads TGTGCCAGCAGCTCCTTAGCGGGAGGTGAGCAGTACTTC. Its protein product is CASSSLAGGEQYF.

The chain joins TRBV28 to TRBJ2-7; 7 bases are a match to TRBD1. Germline trimming cut 6 bases from V and 6 bases from J; bases unmatched to any gene: 8. CDR1 and CDR2 from the germline V gene are MDHEN and SYDVKM. CDR3 length equals 13 residues. The CDR3 is CASSLGQNFEQYF. CDR3 coding DNA: TGTGCCAGCAGCCTGGGACAGAACTTCGAGCAGTACTTC.

J is TRBJ2-1 and V is TRBV7-3; D may be TRBD2 (6 bases). The CDR3 sequence is 13 residues long. With 5 bases removed from V and 7 bases from J, the gap between germline ends came to 12 bases. The germline V gene encodes CDR1 SGHTA and CDR2 FQGTGA. The CDR3 here is CASSGGIENEQFF. In DNA, the CDR3 is TGTGCCAGCAGCGGGGGGATAGAGAATGAGCAGTTCTTC.

The J gene is TRBJ1-1, the V gene TRBV6-4; 9 nucleotides agree with TRBD1. There are 13 residues in the CDR3. V lost 6 bases and J lost 4; bases outside the gene matches: 3. Germline values: CDR1 MRHNA, CDR2 SNTAGT. The CDR3 bases are TGTGCCAGCAGGGGGACAGGGCGCACTGAAGCTTTCTTT. Translated: CASRGTGRTEAFF.

Note on this clone: The same CDR3 can be traced to other DNA sequences in this sample. The chain joins TRBV7-9 to TRBJ2-3; unclear D gene. V was pared by 4 bases and J by 1 base, with 3 bases between. Germline CDR1 is SEHNR and CDR2 is FQNEAQ (reference sequence). This CDR3 comprises 12 residues. The CDR3 DNA is TGTGCCAGCAGCTCGCGCACAGATACGCAGTATTTT. Translation gives CASSSRTDTQYF.

The chain uses TRBV28 and TRBJ1-5; D uncertain. Germline CDR1 MDHEN, CDR2 SYDVKM. The CDR3 is made up of 16 amino acids. V lost 5 bases and J 4 bases, leaving 18 bases between the germline ends. CDR3: CASSPLLAQPNQPQHF. CDR3 in DNA: TGTGCCAGCAGTCCCCTCTTGGCACAGCCGAATCAGCCCCAGCATTTT.

Concerning this clone: The same CDR3 is also encoded by other DNA sequences in this sample. This chain connects TRBV5-1 to TRBJ2-5; a weak D match, TRBD1 (6 bases). The CDR3 is 14 residues long. V dropped 0 bases and J dropped 3 bases, with 9 bases sitting between them. Germline V gene sequence: CDR1 SGHRS, CDR2 YFSETQ. As DNA, the CDR3 is TGCGCCAGCAGCTTGGTCCCAGGGGAAGAGACCCAGTACTTC. As protein: CASSLVPGEETQYF.

The chain has TRBV14 and TRBJ1-4; D is possibly TRBD1 (5 bases). Germline V gene lookup returns CDR1 SGHDN and CDR2 FVKESK. Trimming took off 8 bases at V and 6 bases at J, with 13 bases between the two ends. The CDR3 sequence is 13 residues long. In nucleotides, the CDR3 is TGTGCCAGCTCCCGGGACGGACATGAAAAACTGTTTTTT. Translation gives CASSRDGHEKLFF. Drawing the rest from reference TRBV14 and TRBJ1-4, the complete variable domain is EAGVTQFPSHSVIEKGQTVTLRCDPISGHDNLYWYRRVMGKEIKFLLHFVKESKQDESGMPNNRFLAERTGGTYSTLKVQPAELEDSGVYFCASSRDGHEKLFFGSGTQLSVL.

The chain recombines TRBV7-2 with TRBJ2-1, with TRBD2 matching over 7 bases. The CDR3 runs to 16 residues. V lost 7 bases and J lost 0; bases outside the gene matches: 9. CDR1 is SGHTA and CDR2 is FQGNSA in the germline V gene. In nucleotides, the CDR3 is TGTGCCAGCAACCCCGGGGGGACCGTCTCCTACAATGAGCAGTTCTTC. Translation gives CASNPGGTVSYNEQFF.

The chain couples TRBV4-1 to TRBJ2-7; a possible D gene is TRBD1 (6 bases). V shed 4 bases and J shed 7 bases, with 23 bases lying between them. Per germline, CDR1 MGHRA and CDR2 YSYEKL. This CDR3 has 16 residues. CDR3 nucleotide sequence: TGCGCCAGCAGCCGAGTTACCATACAGGGTTCAGGGGAGCAGTACTTC. Encoded protein: CASSRVTIQGSGEQYF.

The chain uses TRBV18 and TRBJ2-1; TRBD1 agrees at 10 bases. V lost 4 bases and J lost 4; bases outside the gene matches: 19. The germline V gene has CDR1 KGHSH and CDR2 LQKENI. The CDR3 consists of 20 residues. The CDR3 protein is CASSLPRIRDRGRYYNEQFF. CDR3 in DNA: TGTGCCAGCTCACTACCTAGAATCCGGGACAGGGGAAGGTATTACAATGAGCAGTTCTTC.

The rearrangement uses TRBV7-6 and TRBJ2-7, with TRBD2 identical over 13 bases. CDR1 and CDR2 (germline): SGHVS, FNYEAQ. Unmatched junction bases numbered 20, after V lost 5 bases and J lost 4 bases. CDR3 length equals 20 residues. In DNA, the CDR3 is TGTGCCAGCAGCCGAAGCTCAGCGGTACAGGGACTAGCGGGAAGGTACGAGCAGTACTTC. Protein product: CASSRSSAVQGLAGRYEQYF.

This chain joins TRBV29-1 and TRBJ2-1; D gene uncertain. CDR3 length equals 16 residues. Germline assignment: CDR1 SQVTM and CDR2 ANQGSEA. V was cut by 4 bases and J by 4 bases, with 20 bases left in between. Written as DNA, the CDR3 is TGCAGCGTTGTATTCCCTTCCCCCGAAAAATACAATGAGCAGTTCTTC. Translated: CSVVFPSPEKYNEQFF.

This clone appeared once. V usage is TRBV9 and J usage is TRBJ1-2, with 10 bases aligning to TRBD1. J lost 6 bases, V lost 5 bases, and 13 bases had no gene match. The length of the CDR3 is 16 residues. Per the germline V gene, CDR1 is SGDLS and CDR2 is YYNGEE. As DNA, the CDR3 is TGTGCCAGCAGTCGCCTAGGTACGACAGGGGGCAATGGCTACACCTTC. It codes for CASSRLGTTGGNGYTF.

The chain employs TRBV5-5 and TRBJ2-1; D possibly corresponds to TRBD2 (5 bases). The length of the CDR3 is 17 residues. Trimming took off 4 bases at V and 1 base at J, with 18 bases between the two ends. In germline, CDR1 is SGHKS, CDR2 YYEKEE (reference sequence). The chain's CDR3 is CASSILGGSPSYNEQFF. The CDR3, as DNA: TGTGCCAGCAGCATATTAGGTGGGAGTCCATCCTACAATGAGCAGTTCTTC. The whole variable domain, remainder taken from reference TRBV5-5 and TRBJ2-1, is DAGVTQSPTHLIKTRGQQVTLRCSPISGHKSVSWYQQVLGQGPQFIFQYYEKEERGRGNFPDRFSARQFPNYSSELNVNALLLGDSALYLCASSILGGSPSYNEQFFGPGTRLTVL.